This TCR beta chain was documented in a study of T cell repertoires in cytomegalovirus infection. Study observations and caveats: Predominance within the ex vivo response was attributable to HLA-C-restricted CMV-specific TCR beta clonotypes. Carriage of CMV together with the relevant HLA was identifiable through cumulative public TCR beta family frequency.

MiXCR was run by TCRdb on the reads, yielding one entry per CDR3 protein. This sample has about 100,000 distinct CDR3 sequences, with less than 55% found just once. Only a few counts were recorded for this clonotype. Its antigen is not known. Trimming removed 5 bases from V and 3 bases from J; junction bases left unmatched: 4. CDR1 is SGHVS and CDR2 is FNYEAQ in the germline V gene. This CDR3 has 14 amino acids. The chain links TRBV7-6 to TRBJ1-1, with 9 bases lining up with TRBD1. The sequencing used CD8+ T cells from cultured PBMCs, collected from culture after CMV antigen stimulation. The receptor was derived from a human donor in good health (CMV status not recorded). Some clones in this sample may be carry-over from other donors' samples. The CDR3 is CASSHGQGYTEAFF. In DNA, the CDR3 is TGTGCCAGCAGCCATGGACAGGGGTACACTGAAGCTTTCTTT.